One sample yielded the 15 T cell receptor beta chains listed below, sequenced in a study of massively parallel sequencing of T cell beta chains. Using its own MiXCR run on the 5' RACE reads, TCRdb lists one record per CDR3 protein. The table lists over 3,500 distinct CDR3 sequences, 37% of them singletons. The sequenced material came from commercial RNA from peripheral blood pooled from many donors. The receptors come from a pool of human donors in good health; the sample was commercial RNA pooled from many donors.

In regard to this clonotype: This clone may be a read error of a much larger clone one base away. J is TRBJ1-1 and V is TRBV29-1; TRBD1 might be the D (6 bases). Per the germline V gene, CDR1 is SQVTM and CDR2 is ANQGSEA. This CDR3 is 13 amino acids long. The CDR3 bases are TGCAGCATTGACATGACAGGGAACACTGAAGCTTTCTTT. This codes for CSIDMTGNTEAFF.

The chain is built from TRBV29-1 and TRBJ2-7; D possibly corresponds to TRBD2 (6 bases). The germline V and J ends were trimmed by 5 bases and 2 bases, with 10 bases remaining between them. There are 12 residues in the CDR3. Germline values: CDR1 SQVTM, CDR2 ANQGSEA. The CDR3 nucleotides read TGCAGCGTTAAACGGGAGACCTACGAGCAGTACTTC. It yields the protein CSVKRETYEQYF.

This clonotype was seen only a few times. J is TRBJ2-1 and V is TRBV20-1; D is unresolved. The V and J ends lost 4 bases and 4 bases respectively, with 14 bases between them. The CDR3 length is 14 residues. Germline lookup yields CDR1 DFQATT and CDR2 SNEGSKA (reference sequence). CDR3 DNA: TGCAGTGCTACCGGTATGGGGATTTACAATGAGCAGTTCTTC. Translation gives CSATGMGIYNEQFF.

This clonotype has more than one count but fewer than ten. The chain joins TRBV13 to TRBJ2-3, with D hard to call. V lost 5 bases and J lost 3, with 12 bases in between. The length of the CDR3 is 14 residues. CDR1 and CDR2 (germline): PRHDT, FYEKMQ (reference sequence). The DNA of the CDR3 is TGTGCCAGCAGCCTCATGAAGGGAACAGATACGCAGTATTTT. Its protein is CASSLMKGTDTQYF. The full variable domain, with the rest looked up from reference TRBV13 and TRBJ2-3, is AAGVIQSPRHLIKEKRETATLKCYPIPRHDTVYWYQQGPGQDPQFLISFYEKMQSDKGSIPDRFSAQQFSDYHSELNMSSLELGDSALYFCASSLMKGTDTQYFGPGTRLTVL.

The V and J genes are TRBV20-1 and TRBJ1-2; the D gene is possibly TRBD1 (5 bases). CDR3 length: 14 amino acids. The V end was cut by 0 bases, the J end by 3 bases, with 11 bases between. CDR1 DFQATT and CDR2 SNEGSKA come from the germline V gene (reference sequence). The CDR3 DNA reads as TGCAGTGCTAGAGAGGGGTCAGGGTACTATGGCTACACCTTC. This gives the protein CSAREGSGYYGYTF.

By sample fraction, this clonotype is large. This chain links TRBV29-1 with TRBJ1-1; D unresolved. Germline-derived CDR1 and CDR2 are SQVTM and ANQGSEA. The CDR3 totals 12 residues. V lost 7 bases and J 1 base, leaving 10 bases between the germline ends. The CDR3 protein is CSASQTNTEAFF. CDR3 nucleotides: TGCAGCGCCTCTCAGACGAACACTGAAGCTTTCTTT.

This clonotype turned up a few times. This rearrangement joins TRBV29-1 to TRBJ1-1; 8 nucleotides agree with TRBD1. CDR1 and CDR2 (germline): SQVTM, ANQGSEA. With 3 bases clipped from V and 11 bases from J, the junction kept 8 bases outside the gene matches. The CDR3 sequence is 12 residues long. The CDR3 DNA is TGCAGCGTTGATGCGCAGGGGGCTTTGGCTTTCTTT. This encodes CSVDAQGALAFF.

The gene calls are TRBV6-2 or TRBV6-3 and TRBJ2-7; 7 bases align to TRBD1. Germline CDR1 and CDR2: MNHEY and SVGEGT. This CDR3 is 14 amino acids long. V lost 4 bases to trimming and J lost 3 bases; unmatched junction nucleotides: 6. CDR3 sequence (DNA): TGTGCCAGCAGTTCCCGACAGGGCGTCTACGAGCAGTACTTC. This codes for CASSSRQGVYEQYF.

This clonotype was observed a few times. V usage is TRBV5-1 and J usage is TRBJ1-6; 7 nucleotides match TRBD1. J was trimmed by 8 bases and V by 0 bases; bases with no gene match: 5. The CDR3 covers 15 residues. Germline lookup yields CDR1 SGHRS and CDR2 YFSETQ. CDR3 DNA: TGCGCCAGCAGCTTGGAGGGGGCCGGGGATTCACCCCTCCACTTT. Translated, it gives CASSLEGAGDSPLHF. Full variable domain (missing parts from reference TRBV5-1 and TRBJ1-6): KAGVTQTPRYLIKTRGQQVTLSCSPISGHRSVSWYQQTPGQGLQFLFEYFSETQRNKGNFPGRFSGRQFSNSRSEMNVSTLELGDSALYLCASSLEGAGDSPLHFGNGTRLTVT.

On this clonotype itself: A much larger clone differs from this one at a single base, so this may be a read error. This chain links TRBV5-1 with TRBJ2-1; D uncertain. The germline gives CDR1 SGHRS, CDR2 YFSETQ. The CDR3 is 11 amino acids. V was clipped by 3 bases and J by 5 bases, with 3 bases between them. The CDR3: CASSWNNEQFF. The CDR3 DNA sequence: TGCGCCAGCAGCTGGAACAATGAGCAGTTCTTC.

Sample share makes this clonotype medium-sized. V gene TRBV7-2 combines with J gene TRBJ2-5, with 7 bases matching TRBD1. This CDR3 spans 14 amino acids. V trimming: 3 bases; J trimming: 1 base; junction bases outside the gene matches: 2. Germline CDR1 SGHTA, CDR2 FQGNSA. The CDR3 bases are TGTGCCAGCAGCTTTCAGGGGGTCCAAGAGACCCAGTACTTC. This sequence encodes CASSFQGVQETQYF.

This clonotype was seen more than once but under ten times. The V and J genes are TRBV9 and TRBJ2-1; 8 bases agree with TRBD1. V lost 0 bases to trimming and J lost 6 bases; unmatched junction nucleotides: 5. Germline-derived CDR1 and CDR2 are SGDLS and YYNGEE. The CDR3 runs to 15 residues. In DNA, the CDR3 is TGTGCCAGCAGCGTAGCAGGGGGCGGTGGCAATGAGCAGTTCTTC. As protein: CASSVAGGGGNEQFF. Together with reference TRBV9 and TRBJ2-1, the CDR3 gives the full variable domain: DSGVTQTPKHLITATGQRVTLRCSPRSGDLSVYWYQQSLDQGLQFLIQYYNGEERAKGNILERFSAQQFPDLHSELNLSSLELGDSALYFCASSVAGGGGNEQFFGPGTRLTVL.

Only a few counts were recorded for this clonotype. V and J are TRBV6-2 or TRBV6-3 and TRBJ1-1; TRBD1 matches at 8 bases. The germline CDR1 and CDR2 sequences are MNHEY and SVGEGT. CDR3 size: 14 residues. V was pared by 4 bases and J by 4 bases, with 5 bases of the junction left unmatched. The CDR3 here is CASSSQGDGTEAFF. CDR3 bases: TGTGCCAGCAGTTCACAGGGGGACGGCACTGAAGCTTTCTTT.

The gene calls are TRBV7-2 and TRBJ2-7, with 7 bases lining up with TRBD1. V gave up 5 bases and J gave up 2 bases; unmatched junction bases: 6. This CDR3 has 14 amino acids. Germline V gene lookup returns CDR1 SGHTA and CDR2 FQGNSA. CDR3 sequence: CASSRQGWTYEQYF. CDR3 nucleotides: TGTGCCAGCAGCAGACAGGGTTGGACCTACGAGCAGTACTTC.

Relative to its sample, this clonotype is medium-sized. The rearrangement links TRBV7-6 to TRBJ2-1; perhaps TRBD2 as D (5 bases). The CDR3 extends over 12 amino acids. Trimming removed 6 bases from V and 4 bases from J, with 7 bases in between. Germline V lookup: CDR1 SGHVS, CDR2 FNYEAQ. The CDR3 DNA follows: TGTGCCAGCAGTCCGGGGTACAATGAGCAGTTCTTC. This codes for CASSPGYNEQFF.